This T cell receptor beta chain was profiled in a study of blood T cell repertoires in COVID-19 (dated by TCRdb to about 2020). About the study as a whole: Collaborator samples came from the United States, Italy and Spain and covered acute and convalescent phases of COVID-19. The material from the prospective study consisted of cDNA or gDNA derived from T cells, B-cell-depleted T cells, or PBMCs. The dataset comprised deeply sampled blood TCRbeta repertoires from subjects exposed to, actively infected with, or recovered from COVID-19. The repertoires were released in a freely available public database intended as a resource for research on the immune response to SARS-CoV-2. The samples were drawn from the first 160 participants of the ongoing ImmuneRACE study and from 1,254 subjects provided by 6 global collaborators. Nearly every sample came with metadata listing a de-identified subject ID, COVID-19 status, age in years and sex. Where HLA class I and class II types were available, the types were taken from metadata supplied by the sample provider, not from assay-based typing.

Collaborating institutions collected whole blood in K2EDTA tubes following their own protocols. For TCRbeta analysis, collaborator samples were shipped as frozen whole blood, as isolated PBMCs, or as DNA extracted from either sample type. A note on this clone: Its antigen remains unidentified. Qualities for individual bases were not recorded, and no much larger clone is one base off.

Results and caveats for the whole study, not just this receptor: The amount of clinical and demographic metadata varied by source and participant and was provided uncurated.

V and J are trimmed by 5 bases and 1 base, and the gene matches miss 6 bases of the junction. CDR1 and CDR2 are read off the germline V gene as SGHTA and FQGTGA. Including the terminal cysteine and phenylalanine, the CDR3 comprises 16 residues. Only CDR3 DNA is held: 48 bases, read in frame from base 1. The immunoSEQ Assay, a bias-controlled multiplex PCR, was used to amplify TCRbeta CDR3 regions from genomic DNA. Per the original workflow: Nucleated cell counts per sample were estimated from amplification of reference gene primers within the assay. To quantify the absolute abundance of each unique TCRbeta CDR3 rearrangement, sequence reads were collapsed and filtered. For each sample, productive Simpson clonality was calculated as the square root of Simpson's diversity index across productive rearrangements. TCRdb mirrors the immuneACCESS table, restricted to in-frame sequences. Some clones are absent from its copies; in checked studies, under half trace to an unresolved V gene, and the reason for the others is unknown. V, J and clone size were drawn from that table, and D and trimming were deduced from the DNA. The sample profile shows 130,000 to 150,000 clones; around nine tenths of them were found once. The ten largest clonotypes hold around 1.7% of the sample.

The source of this sequence is a woman between 50 and 59 years old with acute or convalescent COVID-19. The sequence joins TRBV7-3 to TRBJ2-1; the central 9 bases match TRBD2. Material: peripheral blood. This receptor has the CDR3 CASSQLAGPSYNEQFF. The sequenced DNA: TGTGCCAGCAGCCAACTAGCGGGCCCGTCCTACAATGAGCAGTTCTTC.